The rows below give T cell receptor beta chains drawn from one sample of a study of cytomegalovirus exposure and HLA in healthy donors. TCRdb's table, derived via immunoSEQ multiplex PCR, lists solely in-frame clones and lacks some. This sample has roughly 230,000 clones; nearly 95% occur once, and the top ten carry less than 2%. Source material: PBMCs. Every receptor here comes from a girl aged 2 to 9 in good health and CMV-seronegative. The CDR3 runs from the conserved cysteine through the conserved F or W. A D gene is named only where the DNA matches it firmly. Not every row has a clone size; where given, it reads once, few, many or a size class.

V gene	D gene	J gene	clone size	CDR3 length	CDR3 DNA	CDR3 protein
TRBV5-6	TRBD2	TRBJ2-1	-	12	TGTGCCAGCAGTAGCGGGAAGGGCGAGCAGTTCTTC	CASSSGKGEQFF
TRBV2	TRBD1	TRBJ1-5	-	16	TGTGCCAGCAGTGAGGGGGACAGGGGTAAATCACGGCCCCAGCATTTT	CASSEGDRGKSRPQHF
TRBV7-8	TRBD1	TRBJ1-2	-	15	TGTGCCAGCAGTTTCACAGGGGGCTATAACTATGGCTACACCTTC	CASSFTGGYNYGYTF
TRBV6-5	-	TRBJ2-7	-	15	TGTGCCAGCAGGGCTAGGCAGGGTCCCTCCTACGAGCAGTACTTC	CASRARQGPSYEQYF
TRBV19	TRBD1	TRBJ1-2	-	15	TGTGCCAGTAGTATAGATGGGACAGGGTTCCATGGCTACACCTTC	CASSIDGTGFHGYTF
TRBV5-1	TRBD1	TRBJ1-2	-	12	TGCGCCAGCGCATGGGACAGGGAAGGCTACACCTTC	CASAWDREGYTF
TRBV15	TRBD2	TRBJ2-1	once	19	TGTGCCACCAGCAGTGAACTAGCGGGGGGGCCTCGGGAACTTATTGAGCAGTTCTTC	CATSSELAGGPRELIEQFF
TRBV29-1	-	TRBJ2-4	-	12	TGCAGCGTGGCAGGGTTCGAAAACATTCAGTACTTC	CSVAGFENIQYF
TRBV10-3	-	TRBJ2-1	-	16	TGTGCCATCAGTGAGTCCGGGGGTGGGTCCTACAATGAGCAGTTCTTC	CAISESGGGSYNEQFF
TRBV6-5	TRBD1	TRBJ1-2	-	16	TGTGCCAGCAGTTACCTGAATAAAGGACAGGGGCATGGCTACACCTTC	CASSYLNKGQGHGYTF
TRBV5-1	TRBD1	TRBJ1-1	-	17	TGCGCCAGCAGCTTAACTGGGACAGGCAAACCGAACACTGAAGCTTTCTTT	CASSLTGTGKPNTEAFF
TRBV2	TRBD1	TRBJ2-3	-	15	TGTGCCAGTACCCGGGACAGGGGTTACGGAGATACGCAGTATTTT	CASTRDRGYGDTQYF
TRBV19	TRBD1	TRBJ2-2	-	15	TGTGCCAGTAGTCTCGGGACAGCGAACACCGGGGAGCTGTTTTTT	CASSLGTANTGELFF
TRBV2	-	TRBJ2-2	-	17	TGTGCCAGCAGTGATTTCGCAGGGTGGACGATCGCCGGGGAGCTGTTTTTT	CASSDFAGWTIAGELFF
TRBV9	TRBD1	TRBJ2-6	-	18	TGTGCCAGCAGCGTAGACGGACAGGGGGCTCGTGGGGCCAACGTCCTGACTTTC	CASSVDGQGARGANVLTF
TRBV29-1	-	TRBJ2-7	once	12	TGCAGCGTTTTGGGCAGGTACTACGAGCAGTACTTC	CSVLGRYYEQYF
TRBV7-6	TRBD2	TRBJ2-1	-	14	TGTGCCAGCAACCGCGGGGGGGGGTACAATGAGCAGTTCTTC	CASNRGGGYNEQFF
TRBV10-3	TRBD1	TRBJ1-2	-	13	TGTGCCATCGCCGAAACAGGGGACTATGGCTACACCTTC	CAIAETGDYGYTF
TRBV2	-	TRBJ1-1	-	13	TGTGCCAGCAGAAGGACAGAGAACACTGAAGCTTTCTTT	CASRRTENTEAFF
TRBV7-9	TRBD1	TRBJ1-2	-	17	TGTGCCAGCAGCTCCCCGATAGCTGGACAGGGGGCTTCTGGCTACACCTTC	CASSSPIAGQGASGYTF
TRBV5-4	-	TRBJ1-4	-	13	TGTGCCAGCAGCTTGAGAGGAGGCGAAAAACTGTTTTTT	CASSLRGGEKLFF
TRBV10-3	TRBD2	TRBJ2-7	few	14	TGTGCCATCAGTGGACTAGCGAGCTCCTACGAGCAGTACTTC	CAISGLASSYEQYF
TRBV4-1	TRBD1	TRBJ1-3	-	16	TGCGCCAGCAGCCAACCTGGACAGGGGGCCCGAAACACCATATATTTT	CASSQPGQGARNTIYF